The present TCR beta chain was sequenced within a study of T cells after yellow fever vaccination (dated by TCRdb to between 2019 and 2020). Concerning the study at large: The SMART-Seq v4 Ultra Low Input RNA kit was used to prepare libraries from fractions with low cell numbers. Bulk TCR alpha and beta repertoires were sequenced longitudinally to track T-cell clones before and after primary and booster YFV17D yellow fever vaccination. The cohort comprised two healthy male donors, one aged 18 to 30 and one aged 30 to 40 years. Blood samples were taken at several timepoints before and after primary and secondary immunization, and bulk PBMC replicates and cell subsets were isolated. Findings and caveats that apply to the study as a whole: The secondary T-cell response was found to be weaker but faster than the primary response, with a peak reached on day 5 rather than on day 15. FACS-sorted repertoires could contain abundant contaminating clonotypes from the bulk population, so computational filtering was required. After the booster, most of the clones that had expanded following primary vaccination were detected again (just under 97% of CD4 and around 88% of CD8), which suggests that memory was broadly maintained. A small fraction of clonotypes showed up in both the CD4 and CD8 compartments, probably as a result of convergent recombination. Because the study included only a couple of donors, the extent to which the findings can be generalized is limited.

Deletion took 2 bases off V and 8 bases off J, with a span of 13 bases between the germline ends. The CDR3 runs 14 amino acids, cysteine and phenylalanine included. The read is trimmed to its CDR3 DNA, 42 bases read in frame from base 1. In the germline V gene, CDR1 corresponds to KGHSH and CDR2 to LQKENI. Sample treatment or condition, as interpreted from the label and publication: live attenuated yellow fever vaccine strain. At every blood-draw timepoint, two biological replicates of bulk PBMCs were collected. PBMCs were isolated from peripheral blood using a standard Ficoll-Paque protocol. RNA was extracted with TriZol from bulk PBMCs, CD4 and CD8 fractions, and dextramer-positive and dextramer-negative fractions. Synthesis of TCR cDNA relied on 5'RACE template switching, a step that introduced a universal primer site along with unique molecular identifiers. Priming of cDNA synthesis was performed from both the TCR alpha and TCR beta constant segments. Library amplification involved two PCR steps, and the second step added sample barcodes and sequencing adapters. Sequencing of the libraries was done on either Illumina HiSeq 2500 (2x100 bp) or NovaSeq (2x150 bp). The published analysis was carried out like this. MIGEC was used to demultiplex reads and collapse the reads into UMI consensus sequences, and MiXCR was used for V(D)J alignment. Using edgeR on replicate PBMC samples, clonotypes were called vaccine-responding if FDR was below 0.01 and the log2 fold change was above 5 up to day 15. Each bulk clonotype was labeled CD4 or CD8 based on which sequenced repertoire, CD4 or CD8, contained the clonotype at higher abundance. TCRdb's own reprocessing of the public reads used fastp at Q25 and MiXCR and kept productive beta chains. A single entry per CDR3 protein holds the most common genes and DNA from its merged rows. TCRdb's processing, not the authors' own work, is the source of the V and J calls. In this sample the table shows 500,000 to 650,000 distinct CDR3 sequences, around an eighth of which occur a single time. Jointly, the top ten make up 15% of the sample.

This clonotype was detected only a few times. What this receptor recognizes is not known. The record has no base qualities; no much larger clone is one base away. The receptor was derived from a man younger than 40 who received the YFV17D yellow fever vaccine. Recombination connected TRBV18 to TRBJ1-5, and possibly TRBD1, on 6 matching bases. The sequences come from PBMCs, collected on the day of the yellow fever booster vaccination. The sequenced DNA: TGTGCCAGCTCACCAGGACAGCGGGGCGAGCCCCAGCATTTT. Translated, this gives CASSPGQRGEPQHF.